The 19 T cell receptor beta chains in this list originate from one sample, sequenced in a study of cytomegalovirus exposure and HLA in healthy donors. PCR employed 60 Vbeta and 13 Jbeta primers. The repertoire was sequenced with immunoSEQ multiplex PCR; TCRdb's copy has only in-frame clones and lacks some. The repertoire holds 120,000 or so clones, with about four fifths as singletons. Material: PBMCs. Every receptor here comes from a man aged 18 to 30 in good health and CMV-seronegative.

CDR3 protein: CASSQQGAGETQYF. CDR3 in DNA: TGCGCCAGCAGCCAACAGGGGGCAGGGGAGACCCAGTACTTC. J is TRBJ2-5 and V is TRBV5-1, with 9 bases that match TRBD1. Trimming at V came to 4 bases and at J to 5 bases, leaving 6 bases not matched to a gene. Germline lookup yields CDR1 SGHRS and CDR2 YFSETQ. This CDR3 is built from 14 residues.

This chain joins TRBV5-6 and TRBJ1-1; D is unclear. The V and J ends lost 4 bases and 3 bases respectively, with 7 bases between them. CDR1 SGHDT and CDR2 YYEEEE come from the germline V gene. This CDR3 is 12 amino acids long. The CDR3 here is CASSSDYTEAFF. As DNA, the CDR3 is TGTGCCAGCAGCAGCGACTACACTGAAGCTTTCTTT.

The chain has TRBV6-1 and TRBJ1-2; possible D gene TRBD1, 6 bases. Per germline, CDR1 MNHNS and CDR2 SASEGT. The CDR3 contains 18 residues. The germline V and J ends were trimmed by 1 base and 7 bases, with 25 bases remaining between them. The CDR3 sequence: CASSEEVGQTLRYGGYTF. The CDR3 DNA reads TGTGCCAGCAGTGAAGAAGTAGGACAGACCCTCCGTTATGGTGGCTACACCTTC.

The V and J genes are TRBV4-1 and TRBJ2-7; 8 bases fit TRBD1. V dropped 0 bases and J dropped 0; count of bases not matched to a gene: 10. This CDR3 has 18 residues. Germline V gene data show CDR1 as MGHRA and CDR2 as YSYEKL. The CDR3 loop is CASSQEPPGQGSSYEQYF. In DNA, the CDR3 is TGCGCCAGCAGCCAAGAGCCCCCCGGACAGGGAAGCTCCTACGAGCAGTACTTC.

The chain recombines TRBV6-6 with TRBJ2-7; 10 bases map to TRBD2. Looked up from germline, CDR1 is MNHNY and CDR2 is SVGAGI (reference sequence). J lost 2 bases, V lost 4 bases, and 8 bases had no gene match. The CDR3 has 16 residues. CDR3 sequence (DNA): TGTGCCAGCAGTTTGAAAGCGGGGGGGACAACCTACGAGCAGTACTTC. This sequence encodes CASSLKAGGTTYEQYF.

The CDR3 DNA reads TGTGCCAGCAGCTTTACTTTAGCTAACTATGGCTACACCTTC. The encoded protein is CASSFTLANYGYTF. The chain recombines TRBV7-9 with TRBJ1-2, with D unresolved. This CDR3 is built from 14 residues. The ends were cut back, 3 bases at V and 0 bases at J, with 8 bases in the middle. CDR1 and CDR2 (germline): SEHNR, FQNEAQ (reference sequence).

This clone has a single count. The CDR3 reads CASSEGGGRGNQPQHF. The CDR3 nucleotides read TGTGCCAGCAGTGAAGGAGGGGGCAGGGGCAATCAGCCCCAGCATTTT. V is TRBV6-1 and J is TRBJ1-5, with TRBD1 matching over 7 bases. J was trimmed by 2 bases and V by 1 base; bases with no gene match: 5. Per germline, CDR1 MNHNS and CDR2 SASEGT. This CDR3 contains 16 residues.

J is TRBJ1-3 and V is TRBV10-2, with D possibly being TRBD1 (5 bases). This CDR3 comprises 13 residues. With 7 bases removed from V and 2 bases from J, the gap between germline ends came to 9 bases. Germline V lookup: CDR1 WSHSY, CDR2 SAAADI. The CDR3 DNA reads TGCGCCAGCATCGGGGGTACTGGAAACACCATATATTTT. It specifies CASIGGTGNTIYF.

V and J are TRBV7-9 and TRBJ2-5; 7 bases map to TRBD1. Per the germline V gene, CDR1 is SEHNR and CDR2 is FQNEAQ (reference sequence). This CDR3 comprises 14 residues. The trim removed 5 bases at V and 0 bases at J, leaving 3 bases unmatched. DNA for the CDR3: TGTGCCAGCAGCCAGGGGGAGTACCAAGAGACCCAGTACTTC. Translation: CASSQGEYQETQYF.

The sample holds one count of this clone. The gene calls are TRBV27 and TRBJ2-7, with TRBD1 matching over 7 bases. This CDR3 is built from 14 residues. Trimming at V came to 7 bases and at J to 5 bases, leaving 11 bases not matched to a gene. The germline gives CDR1 MNHEY, CDR2 SMNVEV (reference sequence). In DNA form, the CDR3 reads TGTGCCAGCAACCCGACAGGGATGTCCCACGAGCAGTACTTC. Its translation is CASNPTGMSHEQYF.

The genes are TRBV27 and TRBJ2-3; D is perhaps TRBD1 (5 bases). The V end was cut by 5 bases, the J end by 1 base, with 16 bases between. The CDR3 sequence is 16 residues long. The germline CDR1 and CDR2 sequences are MNHEY and SMNVEV (reference sequence). CDR3: CASSRYQGQGTDTQYF. The DNA for the CDR3 is TGTGCCAGCAGTCGCTATCAGGGTCAGGGCACAGATACGCAGTATTTT.

J is TRBJ2-1 and V is TRBV5-1; D possibly corresponds to TRBD2 (6 bases). The V end was cut by 0 bases, the J end by 5 bases, with 18 bases between. CDR1 and CDR2 (germline): SGHRS, YFSETQ. The CDR3 has 17 amino acids. The CDR3 sequence is CASSLAGTLGNNNEQFF. The CDR3 bases are TGCGCCAGCAGCTTGGCAGGGACTCTCGGGAACAACAATGAGCAGTTCTTC.

In this sample, this clone turned up once. The chain couples TRBV6-5 to TRBJ2-3, with unresolved D. CDR3 length: 11 residues. Trimming shortened V by 6 bases and J by 4 bases, and 5 bases separated the two germline ends. The germline gives CDR1 MNHEY, CDR2 SVGAGI. The DNA of the CDR3 is TGTGCCAGCAGATTCGCAGATACGCAGTATTTT. Its translation is CASRFADTQYF.

This clone appeared a single time. The genes are TRBV7-8 and TRBJ2-3; TRBD2 matches at 8 bases. Germline V CDR1 and CDR2: SGHVS, FQNEAQ. This CDR3 contains 17 residues. V lost 3 bases to trimming and J lost 0 bases; unmatched junction nucleotides: 8. The CDR3 protein is CASSLRGAPMSTDTQYF. CDR3 bases: TGTGCCAGCAGCTTGCGGGGGGCCCCCATGAGCACAGATACGCAGTATTTT. Variable domain in full (rest from reference TRBV7-8 and TRBJ2-3): GAGVSQSPRYKVAKRGQDVALRCDPISGHVSLFWYQQALGQGPEFLTYFQNEAQLDKSGLPSDRFFAERPEGSVSTLKIQRTQQEDSAVYLCASSLRGAPMSTDTQYFGPGTRLTVL.

The CDR3 here is CASNPEGLYNSPLHF. In nucleotides, the CDR3 is TGTGCCAGCAACCCGGAGGGGCTCTATAATTCACCCCTCCACTTT. The chain employs TRBV6-1 and TRBJ1-6; possible D gene TRBD1, 5 bases. Trimming removed 7 bases from V and 3 bases from J, with 13 bases in between. CDR1 is MNHNS, CDR2 SASEGT, per germline. There are 15 residues in the CDR3.

Written as DNA, the CDR3 is TGCGCCAGGAGCGATGGGACAGGGAACGGCTACACCTTC. Translated: CARSDGTGNGYTF. This sequence joins TRBV10-2 and TRBJ1-2; 9 bases agree with TRBD1. CDR1 and CDR2 from the germline V gene are WSHSY and SAAADI. J lost 8 bases, V lost 9 bases, and 10 bases had no gene match. CDR3 length equals 13 residues.

In its sample, this clone was seen once. The chain carries TRBV13 and TRBJ1-2, with a tentative D call TRBD1 (6 bases). Germline CDR1 reads PRHDT; CDR2 reads FYEKMQ (reference sequence). CDR3 length: 14 amino acids. V lost 5 bases and J lost 2, with 12 bases in between. CDR3 loop: CASSQGSLNYGYTF. The CDR3 DNA sequence: TGTGCCAGCAGCCAGGGGTCACTGAACTATGGCTACACCTTC.

The chain combines TRBV27 with TRBJ1-1, with D tentatively TRBD1 (6 bases). With 2 bases removed from V and 3 bases from J, the gap between germline ends came to 10 bases. Looked up from germline, CDR1 is MNHEY and CDR2 is SMNVEV (reference sequence). The CDR3 has 14 amino acids. CDR3 protein: CASSLVAGDTEAFF. The CDR3 coding sequence is TGTGCCAGCAGTTTAGTTGCAGGGGACACTGAAGCTTTCTTT.

This clone was seen only once. CDR3 loop: CASSPPGQGSEQYF. The CDR3, as DNA: TGTGCCAGCTCACCACCCGGCCAGGGCAGCGAGCAGTACTTC. This rearrangement joins TRBV18 to TRBJ2-7; D is perhaps TRBD1 (5 bases). With 0 bases removed from V and 6 bases from J, the gap between germline ends came to 12 bases. CDR3 length equals 14 residues. Germline V CDR1 and CDR2: KGHSH, LQKENI. The full variable domain, with the rest looked up from reference TRBV18 and TRBJ2-7, is NAGVMQNPRHLVRRRGQEARLRCSPMKGHSHVYWYRQLPEEGLKFMVYLQKENIIDESGMPKERFSAEFPKEGPSILRIQQVVRGDSAAYFCASSPPGQGSEQYFGPGTRLTVT.